This T cell receptor (beta chain) comes out of a study of blood T cells in healthy people across ages. V lost 1 base, J lost 2 bases, and 10 bases lay in between. Germline loops: CDR1 LGHNA, CDR2 YNFKEQ. This CDR3 is 15 amino acids long. Then a second PCR, running about 6 to 12 cycles, was carried out with a sample-barcoded 5' primer and a J-beta primer mix. TCRdb re-analysed the 5' RACE reads in MiXCR, keeping a single row per CDR3 protein. The sample carries about 1.5 million distinct CDR3 sequences, 35% to 45% recorded once. General study results and limits: Measured against age, TCR beta diversity per million T cells decreased in a roughly linear manner. Higher diversity, along with more naive CD4+ cells, distinguished long-lived donors from aged donors.

This clonotype was seen a handful of times. Its antigen is still unknown. The sequencing sample was made of blood. V and J are TRBV4-2 and TRBJ2-3; D is unresolved. The TCR comes from a woman between 18 and 29 years old in good health. The CDR3 spells CASSQGTPYTDTQYF. In DNA, the CDR3 is TGTGCCAGCAGCCAAGGAACTCCTTACACAGATACGCAGTATTTT.